This T cell receptor (beta chain) came from a study of blood T cell repertoires in COVID-19. This CDR3 comprises 17 residues. V shed 0 bases, J shed 0 bases, and the junction held 5 bases outside the gene matches. The V gene's germline CDR1 is SGDLS and CDR2 YYNGEE. Methods used by the authors: It was from reference gene primer amplification that nucleated cell counts were estimated. Libraries were prepared by immunoSEQ multiplex PCR; TCRdb keeps only in-frame clonotypes and omits some of them. The V and J calls and the clone size are those of that table, but D and trimming were determined from the DNA. The repertoire has tens of thousands of clones, over 80% of them found once; the top ten carry 15% to 20%.

The TCR sequence derives from a woman of 80 years or more with acute or convalescent COVID-19. The V gene is TRBV9, the J gene TRBJ2-7; 11 bases fit TRBD2. The sequenced sample was peripheral blood. For the CDR3, the DNA is TGTGCCAGCAGCGTAGCTTCTAGCGGGAGGTACTCCTACGAGCAGTACTTC. It translates to CASSVASSGRYSYEQYF.